Shown below are 6 T cell receptor beta chains from a single sample sequenced in a study of blood T cell repertoires in COVID-19. TCRdb keeps only in-frame clones here, not all; method: immunoSEQ multiplex PCR. Here the sample spans about 260,000 clones, about 90% being singletons. The sample comprised peripheral blood. These receptors were obtained from a woman between 40 and 50 years old who had recovered from COVID-19.

The chain combines TRBV11-2 with TRBJ2-7, with TRBD2 identical over 9 bases. The CDR3 runs 18 residues. The germline CDR1 and CDR2 sequences are SGHAT and FQNNGV. V shed 4 bases and J 1 base; nucleotides not matched to a gene: 14. The CDR3 nucleotides are TGTGCCAGCAGCTCAATAGCGGGGGTTATAGCCCTTTCCTACGAGCAGTACTTC. It codes for CASSSIAGVIALSYEQYF.

In this sample, this clone turned up a few times. The rearrangement uses TRBV10-1 and TRBJ1-2; 9 bases match TRBD1. The V gene's germline CDR1 is WNHNN and CDR2 SYGVQD (reference sequence). The CDR3 sequence is 13 residues long. The V segment lost 6 bases and the J segment 8 bases; nucleotides outside the gene matches: 7. Written as DNA, the CDR3 is TGCGCCAGCAGCGATACAGGGGGCCGGGGCTACACCTTC. It specifies CASSDTGGRGYTF.

The V call is TRBV9, the J call TRBJ2-4; tentative D call: TRBD1 (6 bases). With 3 bases removed from V and 0 bases from J, the gap between germline ends came to 13 bases. CDR3 length: 16 amino acids. CDR1 is SGDLS and CDR2 is YYNGEE in the germline V gene. The CDR3: CASSARGGLAKNIQYF. The CDR3 DNA follows: TGTGCCAGCAGCGCCAGGGGCGGACTAGCCAAAAACATTCAGTACTTC. Drawing the rest from reference TRBV9 and TRBJ2-4, the complete variable domain is DSGVTQTPKHLITATGQRVTLRCSPRSGDLSVYWYQQSLDQGLQFLIQYYNGEERAKGNILERFSAQQFPDLHSELNLSSLELGDSALYFCASSARGGLAKNIQYFGAGTRLSVL.

The chain employs TRBV25-1 and TRBJ1-6; D is perhaps TRBD1 (5 bases). The CDR3 length is 13 residues. V dropped 4 bases and J dropped 9 bases, with 10 bases sitting between them. Germline values: CDR1 MGHDK, CDR2 SYGVNS. CDR3 loop: CASSGQIASPLHF. The CDR3 nucleotides are TGTGCCAGCAGTGGACAGATAGCTTCACCCCTCCACTTT. The whole variable domain, remainder taken from reference TRBV25-1 and TRBJ1-6, is EADIYQTPRYLVIGTGKKITLECSQTMGHDKMYWYQQDPGMELHLIHYSYGVNSTEKGDLSSESTVSRIRTEHFPLTLESARPSHTSQYLCASSGQIASPLHFGNGTRLTVT.

Comments on this clone: Other DNA variants within this sample encode the same CDR3. V and J are TRBV9 and TRBJ2-4; 11 nucleotides agree with TRBD2. Trimming removed 4 bases from V and 0 bases from J; junction bases left unmatched: 3. The CDR3 runs 16 residues. Germline-derived CDR1 and CDR2 are SGDLS and YYNGEE. In DNA, the CDR3 is TGTGCCAGCAGCCCTAGCGGGGGGCTAGCCAAAAACATTCAGTACTTC. It translates to CASSPSGGLAKNIQYF.

The V gene is TRBV18, the J gene TRBJ2-3; no clear D gene. Germline values: CDR1 KGHSH, CDR2 LQKENI. V shed 0 bases and J shed 4 bases, with 11 bases lying between them. This CDR3 has 15 residues. The CDR3 coding sequence is TGTGCCAGCTCACCACCGCGAGGCGGAGCAGATACGCAGTATTTT. Translating gives CASSPPRGGADTQYF.